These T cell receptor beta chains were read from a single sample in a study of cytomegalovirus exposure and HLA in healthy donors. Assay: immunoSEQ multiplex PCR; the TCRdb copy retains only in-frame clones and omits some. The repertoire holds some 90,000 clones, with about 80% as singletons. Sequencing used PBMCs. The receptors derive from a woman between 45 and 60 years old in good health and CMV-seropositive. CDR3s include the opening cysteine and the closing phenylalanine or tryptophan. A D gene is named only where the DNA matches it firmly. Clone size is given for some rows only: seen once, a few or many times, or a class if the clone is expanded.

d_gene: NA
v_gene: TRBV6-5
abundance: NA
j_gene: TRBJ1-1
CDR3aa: CASSKDRTLNTEAFF
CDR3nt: TGTGCCAGCAGCAAGGACAGAACCTTAAACACTGAAGCTTTCTTT

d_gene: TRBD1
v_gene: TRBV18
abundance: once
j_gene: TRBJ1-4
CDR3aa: CASSPRTGRNEKLFF
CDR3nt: TGTGCCAGCTCCCCAAGGACAGGTCGGAATGAAAAACTGTTTTTT

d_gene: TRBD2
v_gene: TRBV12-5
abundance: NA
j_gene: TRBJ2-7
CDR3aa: CASGSIPIPGLAGGSSYEQYF
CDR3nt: TGTGCTAGTGGCTCCATCCCGATACCGGGACTAGCGGGGGGGAGCTCCTACGAGCAGTACTTC

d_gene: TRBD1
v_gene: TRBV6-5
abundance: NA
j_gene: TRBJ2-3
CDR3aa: CASSWDSGAVRTQYF
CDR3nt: TGTGCCAGCAGTTGGGACAGTGGAGCGGTCCGCACGCAGTATTTT

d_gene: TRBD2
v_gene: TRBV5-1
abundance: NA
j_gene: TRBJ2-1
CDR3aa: CASSLGASGGVNEQFF
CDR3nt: TGCGCCAGCAGCTTGGGTGCGAGCGGGGGGGTGAATGAGCAGTTCTTC

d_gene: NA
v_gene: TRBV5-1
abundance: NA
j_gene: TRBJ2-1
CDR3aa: CASSLRDLDNEQFF
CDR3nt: TGCGCCAGCAGCTTGAGGGACTTAGACAATGAGCAGTTCTTC

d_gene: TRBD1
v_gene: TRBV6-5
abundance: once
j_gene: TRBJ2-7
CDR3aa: CASSYSNRGAEQYF
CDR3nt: TGTGCCAGCAGTTACTCTAACAGGGGGGCCGAGCAGTACTTC

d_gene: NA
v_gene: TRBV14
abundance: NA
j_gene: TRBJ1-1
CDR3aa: CASSDFRGRGAFF
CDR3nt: TGTGCCAGCAGCGATTTTCGAGGGCGAGGGGCTTTCTTT

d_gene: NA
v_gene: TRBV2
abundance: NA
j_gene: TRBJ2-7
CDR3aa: CASSVPRDSGTYEQYF
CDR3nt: TGTGCCAGCAGTGTCCCCCGAGACAGTGGAACCTACGAGCAGTACTTC

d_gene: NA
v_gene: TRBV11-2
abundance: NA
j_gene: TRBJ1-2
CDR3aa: CASSSDTKNYGYTF
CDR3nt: TGTGCCAGCAGCTCGGACACCAAGAACTATGGCTACACCTTC

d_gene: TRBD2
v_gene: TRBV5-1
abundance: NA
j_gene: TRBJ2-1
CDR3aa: CASSLVASGSYNEQFF
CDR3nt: TGCGCCAGCAGCTTGGTTGCTAGCGGGTCCTACAATGAGCAGTTCTTC

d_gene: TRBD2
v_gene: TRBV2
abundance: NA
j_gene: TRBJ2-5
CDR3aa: CASSDGASGGAGTLETQYF
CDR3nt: TGTGCCAGCAGTGACGGAGCTAGCGGGGGGGCCGGGACTTTGGAGACCCAGTACTTC

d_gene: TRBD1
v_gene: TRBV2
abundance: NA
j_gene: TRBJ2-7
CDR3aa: CASTGTGYEQYF
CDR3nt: TGTGCCAGCACCGGGACAGGCTACGAGCAGTACTTC

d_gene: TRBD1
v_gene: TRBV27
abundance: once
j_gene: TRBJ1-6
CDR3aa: CASSFVSRGAYNSPLHF
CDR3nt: TGTGCCAGCAGTTTCGTCTCCAGGGGGGCCTATAATTCACCCCTCCACTTT

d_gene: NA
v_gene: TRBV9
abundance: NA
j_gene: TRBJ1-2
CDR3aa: CANSVEDGDSYTF
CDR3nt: TGTGCCAACAGCGTAGAGGACGGGGACAGCTACACCTTC

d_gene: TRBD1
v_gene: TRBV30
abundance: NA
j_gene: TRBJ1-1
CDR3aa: CAWRPPGGTEAFF
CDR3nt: TGTGCCTGGAGACCCCCAGGGGGCACTGAAGCTTTCTTT

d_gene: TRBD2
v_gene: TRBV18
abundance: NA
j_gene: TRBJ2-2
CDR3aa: CASSRLAGVSANTGELFF
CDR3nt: TGTGCCAGCTCACGACTAGCGGGGGTTTCCGCGAACACCGGGGAGCTGTTTTTT

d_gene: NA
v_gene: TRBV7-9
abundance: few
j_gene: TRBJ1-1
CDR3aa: CASSYNEAFF
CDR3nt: TGTGCCAGCAGCTACAATGAAGCTTTCTTT

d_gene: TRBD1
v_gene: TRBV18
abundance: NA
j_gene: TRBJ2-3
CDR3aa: CASSLLKGGKTDTQYF
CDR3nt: TGTGCCAGCTCACTCCTTAAAGGGGGCAAGACAGATACGCAGTATTTT

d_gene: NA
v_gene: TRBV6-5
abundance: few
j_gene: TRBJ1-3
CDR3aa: CASSPQGNTIYF
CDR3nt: TGTGCCAGCAGTCCACAGGGAAACACCATATATTTT

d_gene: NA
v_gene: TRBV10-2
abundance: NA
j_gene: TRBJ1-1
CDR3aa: CASKLGHLPTEAFF
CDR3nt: TGCGCCAGCAAACTCGGACATCTCCCGACTGAAGCTTTCTTT

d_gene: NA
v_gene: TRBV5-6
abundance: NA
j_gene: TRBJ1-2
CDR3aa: CASSLGDYGYTF
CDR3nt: TGTGCCAGCAGCCTCGGGGACTATGGCTACACCTTC

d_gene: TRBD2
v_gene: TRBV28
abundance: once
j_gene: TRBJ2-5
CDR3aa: CASRPTSGGAETQYF
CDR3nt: TGTGCCAGCAGACCGACTAGCGGGGGGGCGGAGACCCAGTACTTC

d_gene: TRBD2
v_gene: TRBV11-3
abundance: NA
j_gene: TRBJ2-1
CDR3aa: CASSLGGLAVNEQFF
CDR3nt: TGTGCCAGCAGCTTAGGAGGACTAGCGGTTAATGAGCAGTTCTTC

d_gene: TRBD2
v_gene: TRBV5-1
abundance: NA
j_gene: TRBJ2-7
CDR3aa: CASMGGTYEQYF
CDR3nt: TGCGCCAGCATGGGGGGGACCTACGAGCAGTACTTC

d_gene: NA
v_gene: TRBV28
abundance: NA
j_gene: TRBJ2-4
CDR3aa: CASSLQGSYQYIQYF
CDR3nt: TGTGCCAGCAGTTTACAGGGGAGTTACCAGTACATTCAGTACTTC

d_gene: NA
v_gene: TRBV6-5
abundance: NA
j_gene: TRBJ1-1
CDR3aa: CASSFRENTEAFF
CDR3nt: TGTGCCAGCAGTTTCCGGGAGAACACTGAAGCTTTCTTT

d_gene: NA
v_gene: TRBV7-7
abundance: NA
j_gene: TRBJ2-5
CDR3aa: CASSTQTGYQETQYF
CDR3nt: TGTGCTAGCAGCACCCAAACAGGGTACCAAGAGACCCAGTACTTC

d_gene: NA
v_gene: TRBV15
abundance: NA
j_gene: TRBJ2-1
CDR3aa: CATSRDKGGYNEQFF
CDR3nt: TGTGCCACCAGCAGAGATAAAGGGGGATACAATGAGCAGTTCTTC

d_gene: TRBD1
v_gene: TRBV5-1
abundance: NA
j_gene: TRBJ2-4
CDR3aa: CASSVLQGAAAKNIQYF
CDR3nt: TGCGCCAGCAGCGTCCTACAGGGGGCGGCGGCCAAAAACATTCAGTACTTC

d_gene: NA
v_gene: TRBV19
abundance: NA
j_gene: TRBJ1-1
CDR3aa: CASSLSGRRGTEAFF
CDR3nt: TGTGCCAGTAGTTTATCCGGGCGCCGGGGCACTGAAGCTTTCTTT

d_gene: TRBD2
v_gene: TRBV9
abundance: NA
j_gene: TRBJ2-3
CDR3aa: CASSVSPRSSGGDTQYF
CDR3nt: TGTGCCAGCAGCGTATCCCCTCGGTCAAGCGGGGGTGATACGCAGTATTTT

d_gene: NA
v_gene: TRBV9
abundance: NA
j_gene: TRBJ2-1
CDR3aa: CASSEIQGNEQFF
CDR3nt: TGTGCCAGCAGCGAGATACAGGGAAATGAGCAGTTCTTC

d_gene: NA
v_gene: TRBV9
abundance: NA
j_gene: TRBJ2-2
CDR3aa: CASSEGYTGELFF
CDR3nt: TGTGCCAGCAGCGAGGGGTACACCGGGGAGCTGTTTTTT

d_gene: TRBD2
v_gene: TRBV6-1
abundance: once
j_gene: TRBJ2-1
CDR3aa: CASSEAGGFKDEQFF
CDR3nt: TGTGCCAGCAGTGAAGCGGGGGGGTTTAAGGATGAGCAGTTCTTC

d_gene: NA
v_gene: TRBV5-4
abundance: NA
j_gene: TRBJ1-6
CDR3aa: CASSPAGFDSPLHF
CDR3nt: TGTGCCAGCAGCCCAGCAGGATTCGATTCACCCCTCCACTTT

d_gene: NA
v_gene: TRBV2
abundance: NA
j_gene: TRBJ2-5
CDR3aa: CASCPGEETQYF
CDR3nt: TGTGCCAGCTGTCCGGGGGAAGAGACCCAGTACTTC

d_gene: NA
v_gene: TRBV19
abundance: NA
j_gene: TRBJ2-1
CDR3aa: CASSIFSGKAEQFF
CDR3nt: TGTGCCAGTAGTATATTTTCGGGGAAGGCTGAGCAGTTCTTC

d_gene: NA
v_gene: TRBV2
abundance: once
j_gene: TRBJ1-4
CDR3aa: CASRYRVATNEKLFF
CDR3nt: TGTGCCAGCCGCTACAGGGTAGCAACTAATGAAAAACTGTTTTTT

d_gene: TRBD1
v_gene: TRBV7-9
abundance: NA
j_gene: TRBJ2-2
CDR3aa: CASSLSRQGAAGELFF
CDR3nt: TGTGCCAGCAGCTTAAGTCGACAGGGGGCTGCCGGGGAGCTGTTTTTT

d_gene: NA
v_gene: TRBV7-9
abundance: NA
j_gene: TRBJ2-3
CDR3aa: CASSLVDTDTQYF
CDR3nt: TGTGCCAGCAGCTTAGTAGACACAGATACGCAGTATTTT

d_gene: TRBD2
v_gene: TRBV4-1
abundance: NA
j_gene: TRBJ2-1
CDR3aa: CASSHVTSGGLSYNEQFF
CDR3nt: TGCGCCAGCAGCCACGTAACTAGCGGGGGCCTCTCCTACAATGAGCAGTTCTTC

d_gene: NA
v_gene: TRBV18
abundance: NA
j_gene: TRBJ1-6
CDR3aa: CASSPLEGRNSPLHF
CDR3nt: TGTGCCAGCTCCCCACTGGAGGGTCGGAATTCACCCCTCCACTTT

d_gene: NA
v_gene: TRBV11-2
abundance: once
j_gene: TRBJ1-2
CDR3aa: CASSPQGNYGYTF
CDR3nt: TGTGCCAGCAGCCCCCAGGGAAACTATGGCTACACCTTC

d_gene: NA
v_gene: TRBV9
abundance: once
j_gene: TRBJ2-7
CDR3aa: CASSVGTETYEQYF
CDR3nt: TGTGCCAGCAGCGTAGGCACGGAGACCTACGAGCAGTACTTC

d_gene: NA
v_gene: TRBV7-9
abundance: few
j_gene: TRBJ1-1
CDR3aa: CASSLETGENTEAFF
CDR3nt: TGTGCCAGCAGCTTAGAGACCGGGGAAAACACTGAAGCTTTCTTT